What follows are 29 T cell receptor beta chains derived from one specimen sequenced in a study of cytomegalovirus exposure and HLA in healthy donors. Clones were sequenced by immunoSEQ multiplex PCR, and TCRdb holds only the in-frame ones, with some missing. There are about 330,000 clones in the sample; roughly 85% occur only once, and about 0.91% lies in the top ten. Sequencing was carried out using PBMCs. These receptor sequences come from a woman between 18 and 29 years old in good health and CMV-seronegative.

V gene TRBV4-1 combines with J gene TRBJ2-7, with TRBD2 matching over 11 bases. This CDR3 is built from 15 residues. CDR1 and CDR2 from the germline V gene are MGHRA and YSYEKL. With 2 bases clipped from V and 4 bases from J, the junction kept 4 bases outside the gene matches. The CDR3: CASSQTSGRAYEQYF. For the CDR3, the DNA is TGCGCCAGCAGCCAAACTAGCGGGAGAGCTTACGAGCAGTACTTC.

This chain joins TRBV4-3 and TRBJ1-2; D perhaps matches TRBD1 (6 bases). V was pared by 3 bases and J by 2 bases, with 19 bases between. Germline loops: CDR1 LGHNA, CDR2 YSLEER. This CDR3 spans 17 amino acids. CDR3 in amino acids: CASSQNAQGGRNYGYTF. The DNA for the CDR3 is TGCGCCAGCAGCCAGAATGCACAGGGTGGACGGAACTATGGCTACACCTTC.

V usage is TRBV4-2 and J usage is TRBJ2-7; D possibly corresponds to TRBD2 (6 bases). The CDR3 runs 13 residues. The ends were cut back, 5 bases at V and 2 bases at J, with 10 bases in the middle. The germline CDR1 and CDR2 sequences are LGHNA and YNFKEQ. Here the CDR3 reads CASSGGTTYEQYF. CDR3 nucleotides: TGTGCCAGCAGCGGCGGGACGACCTACGAGCAGTACTTC.

This clone was observed many times. The chain combines TRBV6-5 with TRBJ1-1, with TRBD1 as a possible D gene (6 bases). From germline, CDR1 is MNHEY and CDR2 SVGAGI. The CDR3 contains 15 residues. V lost 0 bases, J lost 4 bases, and 12 bases lay in between. In DNA, the CDR3 is TGTGCCAGCAGTTACTCGGGGACACCGAGCACTGAAGCTTTCTTT. Its protein product is CASSYSGTPSTEAFF.

This clone was seen a single time. V usage is TRBV6-4 and J usage is TRBJ2-2; 11 bases fit TRBD2. The CDR3 loop spans 15 amino acids. CDR1 is MRHNA and CDR2 is SNTAGT in the germline V gene. The J segment lost 4 bases and the V segment lost 5 bases, leaving 3 bases of the junction unmatched. The CDR3 loop is CASSRLAGSTGELFF. The CDR3 DNA follows: TGTGCCAGCAGTCGACTAGCGGGAAGCACCGGGGAGCTGTTTTTT.

A note on this clone: The limits of the CDR3 on the DNA are not certain, so only TCRdb's listed CDR3 is given. The chain employs TRBV11-2 and TRBJ1-2. Termini included, the CDR3 measures 13 amino acids. Looked up from germline, CDR1 is SGHAT and CDR2 is FQNNGV. The CDR3 here is CASSLEVGGGSTF.

The CDR3 is CASSPGREVGYTF. CDR3 DNA: TGTGCCAGCAGCCCCGGCAGGGAAGTTGGCTACACCTTC. This chain uses TRBV7-2 with TRBJ1-2, with D perhaps TRBD1 (5 bases). The ends were cut back, 5 bases at V and 7 bases at J, with 14 bases in the middle. CDR3 size: 13 residues. Germline V gives CDR1 SGHTA, CDR2 FQGNSA.

J is TRBJ2-6 and V is TRBV29-1; a possible D gene is TRBD1 (6 bases). V was pared by 3 bases and J by 0 bases, with 12 bases between. Per the germline V gene, CDR1 is SQVTM and CDR2 is ANQGSEA. There are 16 residues in the CDR3. The CDR3 region is CSVDGGEGSGANVLTF. The CDR3 DNA reads as TGCAGCGTTGATGGGGGCGAGGGCTCTGGGGCCAACGTCCTGACTTTC.

The genes are TRBV27 and TRBJ2-3; a possible D gene is TRBD1 (7 bases). V lost 5 bases and J 2 bases, leaving 17 bases between the germline ends. The germline gives CDR1 MNHEY, CDR2 SMNVEV (reference sequence). The CDR3 is 16 residues long. CDR3 nucleotide sequence: TGTGCCAGCAGTCCCTCCGGGGGACAGTACACAGATACGCAGTATTTT. It specifies CASSPSGGQYTDTQYF.

This rearrangement joins TRBV2 to TRBJ1-1; 10 bases fit TRBD1. This CDR3 region has 13 residues. Germline values: CDR1 SNHLY, CDR2 FYNNEI. Trimming removed 8 bases from V and 5 bases from J; junction bases left unmatched: 5. CDR3 in amino acids: CASGRTGGTEAFF. The CDR3 DNA reads as TGTGCCAGCGGGCGGACAGGGGGTACTGAAGCTTTCTTT.

This sequence joins TRBV9 and TRBJ2-3, with 9 nucleotides matching TRBD2. Germline CDR1 and CDR2: SGDLS and YYNGEE. The V segment lost 1 base and the J segment 4 bases; nucleotides outside the gene matches: 10. The CDR3 consists of 17 residues. CDR3: CASSVLHWREGADTQYF. In DNA, the CDR3 is TGTGCCAGCAGCGTACTTCACTGGCGGGAGGGCGCAGATACGCAGTATTTT.

The rearrangement links TRBV11-2 to TRBJ1-2; maybe TRBD1 (5 bases). Deletions cut 4 bases from V and 4 bases from J, with 16 bases between. This CDR3 region has 15 residues. CDR1 and CDR2 from the germline V gene are SGHAT and FQNNGV. CDR3 in amino acids: CASSSRKDMAYGYTF. The CDR3, as DNA: TGTGCCAGCAGCTCGCGGAAGGACATGGCCTATGGCTACACCTTC.

The genes are TRBV2 and TRBJ2-1; D is perhaps TRBD1 (7 bases). Germline assignment: CDR1 SNHLY and CDR2 FYNNEI. CDR3 length equals 15 residues. Trimming removed 6 bases at V and 3 bases at J, with 15 bases between. The CDR3 loop reads CASSSQGGGYNEQFF. CDR3 sequence (DNA): TGTGCCAGCAGCTCGCAGGGGGGAGGCTACAATGAGCAGTTCTTC.

V is TRBV11-3 and J is TRBJ2-2; D is possibly TRBD2 (6 bases). The CDR3 has 15 amino acids. Germline V gene sequence: CDR1 SGHNT, CDR2 YENEEA. V dropped 1 base and J dropped 7 bases, with 13 bases sitting between them. The CDR3 protein is CASSLATGTGGELFF. The CDR3, as DNA: TGTGCCAGCAGCTTAGCCACCGGGACTGGCGGGGAGCTGTTTTTT.

The chain links TRBV7-2 to TRBJ1-5; D not resolved. Germline CDR1 reads SGHTA; CDR2 reads FQGNSA. The V and J ends lost 1 base and 3 bases respectively, with 7 bases between them. The CDR3 spans 14 residues. CDR3: CASSLGSPNQPQHF. Written as DNA, the CDR3 is TGTGCCAGCAGCTTAGGGAGCCCCAATCAGCCCCAGCATTTT.

This chain links TRBV6-5 with TRBJ2-7; the D is unclear. Trimming shortened V by 6 bases and J by 1 base, and 10 bases separated the two germline ends. Germline V CDR1 and CDR2: MNHEY, SVGAGI. The CDR3 length is 13 residues. CDR3 in amino acids: CASSDSPSYEQYF. CDR3 nucleotides: TGTGCCAGCAGCGACTCACCTTCCTACGAGCAGTACTTC.

The V gene is TRBV15, the J gene TRBJ2-2, with D possibly TRBD2 on 5 matching bases. The germline V gene encodes CDR1 LNHNV and CDR2 YYDKDF (reference sequence). This CDR3 has 13 residues. Trimming shortened V by 5 bases and J by 4 bases, and 8 bases separated the two germline ends. The CDR3 DNA reads as TGTGCCACCAGCCACGGGGTCACCGGGGAGCTGTTTTTT. Translation: CATSHGVTGELFF. Full variable domain (outside the CDR3, taken from reference TRBV15 and TRBJ2-2): DAMVIQNPRYQVTQFGKPVTLSCSQTLNHNVMYWYQQKSSQAPKLLFHYYDKDFNNEADTPDNFQSRRPNTSFCFLDIRSPGLGDTAMYLCATSHGVTGELFFGEGSRLTVL.

The chain has TRBV7-2 and TRBJ2-3, with TRBD2 identical over 15 bases. The CDR3 contains 18 residues. Looked up from germline, CDR1 is SGHTA and CDR2 is FQGNSA. V trimming: 3 bases; J trimming: 4 bases; junction bases outside the gene matches: 8. CDR3 DNA sequence: TGTGCCAGCAGCTTGGGACTAGCGGGAGGTAGCATGTCAGATACGCAGTATTTT. Protein: CASSLGLAGGSMSDTQYF. The full variable domain, rest sourced from reference TRBV7-2 and TRBJ2-3, is GAGVSQSPSNKVTEKGKDVELRCDPISGHTALYWYRQSLGQGLEFLIYFQGNSAPDKSGLPSDRFSAERTGGSVSTLTIQRTQQEDSAVYLCASSLGLAGGSMSDTQYFGPGTRLTVL.

The V and J genes are TRBV7-2 and TRBJ2-2, with 7 bases matching TRBD1. Germline V CDR1 and CDR2: SGHTA, FQGNSA. The junction had 5 bases not matched to a gene; V was cut back by 5 bases and J by 2 bases. This CDR3 has 15 residues. CDR3: CASSAQGDNTGELFF. DNA of the CDR3: TGTGCCAGCAGCGCCCAGGGGGATAACACCGGGGAGCTGTTTTTT.

The rearrangement links TRBV4-2 to TRBJ2-1, with 10 nucleotides matching TRBD2. The junction had 7 bases not matched to a gene; V was cut back by 2 bases and J by 9 bases. The CDR3 has 15 amino acids. Germline CDR1 is LGHNA and CDR2 is YNFKEQ. The CDR3 sequence is CASSQSIAGGSEQFF. CDR3 DNA sequence: TGTGCCAGCAGCCAATCAATAGCGGGAGGTTCTGAGCAGTTCTTC.

The V gene is TRBV27, the J gene TRBJ2-2, with 8 nucleotides matching TRBD2. Losses at the gene ends were 6 bases for V and 6 bases for J; bases not matched to a gene: 12. Germline assignment: CDR1 MNHEY and CDR2 SMNVEV (reference sequence). CDR3 length: 16 amino acids. CDR3 DNA sequence: TGTGCCAGCAGGTCACTAGCGGCCCTCCCCGCCGGGGAGCTGTTTTTT. This translates into CASRSLAALPAGELFF.

The gene calls are TRBV29-1 and TRBJ2-3, with a weak D call TRBD2 (5 bases). Germline lookup yields CDR1 SQVTM and CDR2 ANQGSEA. The CDR3 runs 13 residues. The V end was cut by 3 bases, the J end by 6 bases, with 13 bases between. CDR3 amino acids: CSVDLRAGDTQYF. The CDR3 DNA follows: TGCAGCGTTGATTTGCGGGCCGGGGATACGCAGTATTTT.

V usage is TRBV6-1 and J usage is TRBJ1-4; 8 positions match TRBD1. V was pared by 7 bases and J by 10 bases, with 14 bases of the junction left unmatched. Germline V CDR1 and CDR2: MNHNS, SASEGT. The CDR3 spans 15 residues. The CDR3 is CASNPIRGLIGKLFF. DNA of the CDR3: TGTGCCAGCAATCCAATCAGGGGGCTTATCGGAAAACTGTTTTTT.

The rearrangement links TRBV27 to TRBJ1-2; no clear D gene. Germline V gene lookup returns CDR1 MNHEY and CDR2 SMNVEV (reference sequence). The CDR3 is made up of 14 amino acids. Trimming shortened V by 2 bases and J by 0 bases, and 7 bases separated the two germline ends. CDR3 coding DNA: TGTGCCAGCAGTTTACGGGGTTCTAACTATGGCTACACCTTC. Its protein is CASSLRGSNYGYTF.

V is TRBV5-6 and J is TRBJ2-7; TRBD2 might be the D (6 bases). The CDR3 loop spans 14 amino acids. V shed 4 bases and J shed 1 base, with 12 bases lying between them. Germline assignment: CDR1 SGHDT and CDR2 YYEEEE. DNA for the CDR3: TGTGCCAGCAGCCGGGACTTTCTTTCCTACGAGCAGTACTTC. It translates to CASSRDFLSYEQYF.

J is TRBJ1-4 and V is TRBV5-1; 8 bases are a match to TRBD1. From germline, CDR1 is SGHRS and CDR2 YFSETQ. The CDR3 consists of 17 residues. Trimming took 4 bases from V and 0 from J; bases not matched to a gene: 8. For the CDR3, the DNA is TGCGCCAGCAGCGAGGACAGGGCGGGTGCAACTAATGAAAAACTGTTTTTT. This sequence encodes CASSEDRAGATNEKLFF.

The chain uses TRBV5-6 and TRBJ2-4; D might be TRBD2 (5 bases). In germline, CDR1 is SGHDT, CDR2 YYEEEE. The CDR3 consists of 12 residues. Deletions cut 3 bases from V and 9 bases from J, with 10 bases between. The DNA for the CDR3 is TGTGCCAGCAGCTCCCACGGAGGCATTCAGTACTTC. This encodes CASSSHGGIQYF. The complete variable domain, with remaining parts taken from reference TRBV5-6 and TRBJ2-4, reads DAGVTQSPTHLIKTRGQQVTLRCSPKSGHDTVSWYQQALGQGPQFIFQYYEEEERQRGNFPDRFSGHQFPNYSSELNVNALLLGDSALYLCASSSHGGIQYFGAGTRLSVL.

The genes are TRBV4-1 and TRBJ1-1; no clear D gene. The V and J ends lost 4 bases and 4 bases respectively, with 16 bases between them. The CDR3 has 15 amino acids. Germline CDR1 reads MGHRA; CDR2 reads YSYEKL. CDR3 residues: CASSLLVGESTEAFF. DNA for the CDR3: TGCGCCAGCAGCCTTTTGGTTGGGGAGAGCACTGAAGCTTTCTTT.

V is TRBV5-8 and J is TRBJ2-7, with a tentative D call TRBD1 (6 bases). Germline V gene lookup returns CDR1 SGHTS and CDR2 YDEGEE. V dropped 2 bases and J dropped 3 bases, with 12 bases sitting between them. This CDR3 region has 14 residues. The CDR3 nucleotides read TGTGCCAGCAGCTTCAACCAACAGGGCTACGAGCAGTACTTC. This sequence encodes CASSFNQQGYEQYF.